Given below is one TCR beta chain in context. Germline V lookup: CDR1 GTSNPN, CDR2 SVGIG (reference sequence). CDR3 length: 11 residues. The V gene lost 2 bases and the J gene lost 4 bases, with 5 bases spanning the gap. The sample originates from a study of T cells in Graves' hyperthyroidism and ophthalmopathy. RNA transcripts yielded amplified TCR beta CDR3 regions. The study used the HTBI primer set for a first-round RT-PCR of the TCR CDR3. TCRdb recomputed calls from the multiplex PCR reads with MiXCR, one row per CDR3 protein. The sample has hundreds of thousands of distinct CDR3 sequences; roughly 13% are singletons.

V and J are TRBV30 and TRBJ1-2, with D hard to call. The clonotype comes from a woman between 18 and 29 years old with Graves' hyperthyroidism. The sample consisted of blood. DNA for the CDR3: TGTGCCTGGAGTACTAGCTATGGCTACACCTTC. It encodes CAWSTSYGYTF.